The clone carrying this T cell receptor (beta chain) was observed a single time. Its cognate antigen is unknown. A junction end diverges from the germline sequence, so it may reflect a read error. Co-extracted RNA and DNA came from roughly 21-30 mg of unsorted bulk tissue. This entry comes from a study of tumor-infiltrating lymphocytes in primary liver carcinoma. Whole-study context: Tumors, staged T1-T3 N0M0, spanned about 4.2 to 10 cm. Read depth, roughly 3.5 to 7.5 million productive TCRbeta reads, did not differ significantly between tissues. Study-wide findings and caveats: Tumor top-250-clone fraction significantly exceeded that of blood (p = 0.039).

A primer in the constant region served to generate TCR beta cDNA from about 480 ng of total RNA. Three-round nested multiplex PCR performed with slightly modified ARM-PCR produced the TCR beta libraries. The first two PCR rounds used TRBV1-TRBV30 primers with a Cbeta primer, about 9 cycles each. MiXCR, applied by TCRdb to the multiplex PCR reads, yields one record per CDR3 protein. The sample records just under 95,000 distinct CDR3 sequences, less than 70% being singletons. Germline CDR1 reads SGHAT; CDR2 reads FQNNGV. CDR3 length: 15 amino acids. The clonotype comes from a middle-aged man with primary liver carcinoma and hepatitis B virus infection. The rearrangement joins TRBV11-2 to TRBJ1-4, with 7 bases lining up with TRBD1. Input material: tumor-adjacent normal liver tissue. The CDR3 is CASSLGAGGGERLFF. The CDR3 DNA sequence: TGTGCCAGCAGCTTAGGGGCAGGGGGGGGGGAAAGACTGTTTTTT.